This T cell receptor (beta chain) was captured by sequencing in a study of Ad26.COV2.S vaccination and SARS-CoV-2 variants. This clone was seen once. Treatment indicated: over 15 received Ad26.COV2.S at low or high dose, single or two shots; 5 received placebo; per-sample allocation not given. Each sample was drawn 63 days after the first injection (of vaccine or placebo). The CDR3 is 14 residues long. V lost 6 bases, J lost 1 base, and 12 bases lay in between. The germline V gene has CDR1 KGHSH and CDR2 LQKENI. The assay was immunoSEQ multiplex PCR, and TCRdb's table has in-frame clones only and misses some. The table records fewer than 500,000 clones, nearly 90% of them present only once.

The specimen comprised peripheral blood, sampled in a trial of Ad26.COV2.S vaccine versus placebo. This receptor was taken from a person aged 18-65 years who received the Ad26.COV2.S COVID-19 vaccine or a placebo. This chain connects TRBV18 to TRBJ1-1; D gene unclear. The CDR3 reads CASSNKAANTEAFF. CDR3 nucleotide sequence: TGTGCCAGCTCTAATAAGGCCGCGAACACTGAAGCTTTCTTT.